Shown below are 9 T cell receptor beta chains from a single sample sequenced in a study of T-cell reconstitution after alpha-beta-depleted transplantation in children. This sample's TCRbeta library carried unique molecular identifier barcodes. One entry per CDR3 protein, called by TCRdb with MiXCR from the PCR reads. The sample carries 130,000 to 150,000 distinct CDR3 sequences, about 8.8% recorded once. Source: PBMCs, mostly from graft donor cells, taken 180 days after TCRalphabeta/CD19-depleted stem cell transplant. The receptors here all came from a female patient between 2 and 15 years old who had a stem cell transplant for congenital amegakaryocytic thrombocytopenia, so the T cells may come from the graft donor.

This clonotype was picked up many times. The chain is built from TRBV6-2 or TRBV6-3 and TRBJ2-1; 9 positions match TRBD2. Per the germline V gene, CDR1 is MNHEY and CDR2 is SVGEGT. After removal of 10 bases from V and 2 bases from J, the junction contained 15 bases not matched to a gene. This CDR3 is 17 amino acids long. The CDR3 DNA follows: TGTGCCATCCAAGGGGTTAGCGGGGGCGAAACCTACAATGAGCAGTTCTTC. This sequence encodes CAIQGVSGGETYNEQFF.

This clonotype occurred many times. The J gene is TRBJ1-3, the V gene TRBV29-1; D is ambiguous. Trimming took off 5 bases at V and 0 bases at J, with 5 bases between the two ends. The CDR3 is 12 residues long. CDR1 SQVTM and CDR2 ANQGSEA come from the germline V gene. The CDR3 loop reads CSVRGSGNTIYF. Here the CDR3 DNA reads TGCAGCGTTCGGGGCTCTGGAAACACCATATATTTT.

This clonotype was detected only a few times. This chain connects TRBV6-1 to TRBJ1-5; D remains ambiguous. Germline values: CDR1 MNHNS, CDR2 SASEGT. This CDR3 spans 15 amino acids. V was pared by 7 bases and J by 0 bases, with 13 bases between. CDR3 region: CASTPEGYSNQPQHF. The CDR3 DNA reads TGTGCCAGCACCCCCGAGGGATATAGCAATCAGCCCCAGCATTTT.

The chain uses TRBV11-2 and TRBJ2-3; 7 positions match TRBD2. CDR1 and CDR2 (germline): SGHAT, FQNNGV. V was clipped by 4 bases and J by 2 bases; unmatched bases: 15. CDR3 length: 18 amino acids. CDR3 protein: CASSSRVVGGYPTDTQYF. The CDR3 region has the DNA TGTGCCAGCAGCTCGCGGGTCGTGGGAGGGTATCCCACAGATACGCAGTATTTT.

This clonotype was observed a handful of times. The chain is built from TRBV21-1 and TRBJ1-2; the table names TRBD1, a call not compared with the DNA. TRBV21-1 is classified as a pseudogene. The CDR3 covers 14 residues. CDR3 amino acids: CASTRDREVSGYTF. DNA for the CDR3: TGTGCCAGCACAAGGGACAGGGAGGTGAGCGGCTACACCTTC.

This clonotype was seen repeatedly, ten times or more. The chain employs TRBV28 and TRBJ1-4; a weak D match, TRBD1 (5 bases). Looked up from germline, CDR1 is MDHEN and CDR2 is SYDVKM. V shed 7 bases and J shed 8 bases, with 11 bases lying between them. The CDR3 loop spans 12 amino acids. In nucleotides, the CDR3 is TGTGCCAGCAAAGCAGGGAGGGAAAAACTGTTTTTT. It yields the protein CASKAGREKLFF.

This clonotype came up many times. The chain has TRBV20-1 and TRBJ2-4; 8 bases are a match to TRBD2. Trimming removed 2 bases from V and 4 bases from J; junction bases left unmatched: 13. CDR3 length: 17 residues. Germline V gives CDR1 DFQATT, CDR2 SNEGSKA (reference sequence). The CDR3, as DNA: TGCAGTGCTAGACCCCCCTTCCCTTTAGCGGGGAAAAACATTCAGTACTTC. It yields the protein CSARPPFPLAGKNIQYF.

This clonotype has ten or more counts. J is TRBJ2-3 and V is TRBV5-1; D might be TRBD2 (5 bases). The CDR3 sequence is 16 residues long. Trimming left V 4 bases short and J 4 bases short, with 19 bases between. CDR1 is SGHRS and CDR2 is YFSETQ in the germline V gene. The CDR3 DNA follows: TGCGCCAGCAGCCTCGGTTTATTCGAGGGAGCAGATACGCAGTATTTT. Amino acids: CASSLGLFEGADTQYF.

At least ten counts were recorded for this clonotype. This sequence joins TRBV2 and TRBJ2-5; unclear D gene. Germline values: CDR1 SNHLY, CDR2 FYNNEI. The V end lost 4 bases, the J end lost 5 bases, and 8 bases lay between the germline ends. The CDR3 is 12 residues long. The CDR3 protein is CASSVWAETQYF. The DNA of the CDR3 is TGTGCCAGCAGTGTTTGGGCTGAGACCCAGTACTTC.